Included here is one T cell receptor (beta chain) sequence, with context. This table comes from immunoSEQ multiplex PCR, and its TCRdb copy is limited to in-frame clones, with some not included. The table includes about 62,000 clones, under 95% detected once. These data originate in a study of T cell changes during pregnancy in multiple sclerosis. Germline values: CDR1 SGDLS, CDR2 YYNGEE. The V and J ends lost 0 bases and 6 bases, in that order; junction bases with no gene match: 5. The CDR3 consists of 15 residues. The chain has TRBV9 and TRBJ2-2, with 7 bases identical to TRBD1. This TCR was sampled from a female donor with multiple sclerosis, enrolled in a pregnancy study. The sequencing used CD8+ T cells from peripheral blood mononuclear cells, collected in the second trimester of pregnancy. DNA of the CDR3: TGTGCCAGCAGCGTAGGACAGGGTTTCGCCGGGGAGCTGTTTTTT. This encodes CASSVGQGFAGELFF.